What follows is one T cell receptor beta chain and its context. The data derive from a study of blood T cell repertoires in COVID-19. The overall study: Both acute and convalescent COVID-19 samples were obtained from the United States, Italy and Spain. T cells, B-cell-depleted T cells, or PBMCs provided the cDNA or gDNA that served as material.

Followed longitudinally, the Seattle patients had been enrolled during active infection. Original data processing: Counts of nucleated cells, estimated from reference gene primer amplification, were obtained. TCRdb's table, derived via immunoSEQ multiplex PCR, lists solely in-frame clones and lacks some. V and J calls and clone size are given by that table; D and trimming were obtained from the DNA. Among tens of thousands of clones listed, under 85% were seen once. Unmatched junction bases numbered 9, after V lost 2 bases and J lost 8 bases. The CDR3 consists of 15 residues. Germline lookup yields CDR1 SGHTA and CDR2 FQGNSA.

The genes are TRBV7-2 and TRBJ1-2, with 9 positions matching TRBD1. The sample consisted of peripheral blood. The sequence came from a man in his fifties with COVID-19, enrolled during active disease. The CDR3 here is CASSLRWDRVYGYTF. The CDR3 region has the DNA TGTGCCAGCAGCTTAAGGTGGGACAGGGTGTACGGCTACACCTTC.